These 31 T cell receptor beta chains share one sample of origin, sequenced in a study of OX40 agonist ivuxolimab in advanced cancers. Profiling relied on immunoSEQ multiplex PCR, and the TCRdb table lists in-frame clones only, not all of them. The sample records 20,000 to 25,000 clones, more than 65% being singletons. The source material was CD4+ or CD8+ T cells sorted from blood, sampled in a trial of the OX40 agonist ivuxolimab. All receptors derive from an adult with an advanced solid tumor such as melanoma, head and neck, liver or kidney cancer.

The genes are TRBV7-9 and TRBJ2-1; 7 bases map to TRBD2. V shed 0 bases and J 7 bases; nucleotides not matched to a gene: 9. The germline V gene encodes CDR1 SEHNR and CDR2 FQNEAQ (reference sequence). This CDR3 has 16 residues. CDR3 residues: CASSLAGVAGSNEQFF. The CDR3 DNA reads TGTGCCAGCAGCTTAGCGGGGGTAGCGGGTTCTAATGAGCAGTTCTTC.

For this clone: The sample contains more than one DNA sequence encoding this CDR3. V and J are TRBV5-5 and TRBJ1-4; D is unresolved. CDR1 and CDR2 from the germline V gene are SGHKS and YYEKEE (reference sequence). Deletions cut 2 bases from V and 0 bases from J, with 8 bases between. The length of the CDR3 is 15 residues. This CDR3 is CASSLEPATNEKLFF. The CDR3 DNA sequence: TGTGCCAGCAGCTTAGAACCCGCAACTAATGAAAAACTGTTTTTT.

This clone was found once. The CDR3 nucleotides read TGCGCCAGCAGCGGGGACGGTTTCACTGAAGCTTTCTTT. This encodes CASSGDGFTEAFF. This chain joins TRBV5-1 and TRBJ1-1; TRBD1 is a possible D gene (5 bases). V dropped 4 bases and J dropped 4 bases, with 11 bases sitting between them. The CDR3 totals 13 residues. Per germline, CDR1 SGHRS and CDR2 YFSETQ.

As for this clone: The junction departs from germline at one end; a sequencing error may be responsible. The V call is TRBV29-1, the J call TRBJ2-5, with D possibly TRBD2 on 7 matching bases. Looked up from germline, CDR1 is SQVTM and CDR2 is ANQGSEA. The CDR3 consists of 12 residues. For the CDR3, the DNA is TGCAGCGTAGGGGGGGCGTTAGAGACCCCGTACTTC. This sequence encodes CSVGGALETPYF.

This clone has only a few counts. The chain employs TRBV7-9 and TRBJ1-1; D gene uncertain. The length of the CDR3 is 10 residues. Germline CDR1 is SEHNR and CDR2 is FQNEAQ (reference sequence). The ends were cut back, 5 bases at V and 7 bases at J, with 5 bases in the middle. CDR3 residues: CASSNYEAFF. Here the CDR3 DNA reads TGTGCCAGCAGCAATTATGAAGCTTTCTTT.

The chain couples TRBV18 to TRBJ2-1; 8 nucleotides line up with TRBD2. V shed 0 bases, J shed 1 base, and the junction held 8 bases outside the gene matches. Germline CDR1 and CDR2: KGHSH and LQKENI. The CDR3 extends over 18 amino acids. CDR3 nucleotide sequence: TGTGCCAGCTCACCACCCTCCGGGGGGGGCCCTTCCTACAATGAGCAGTTCTTC. Translated, it gives CASSPPSGGGPSYNEQFF.

The chain is built from TRBV21-1 and TRBJ2-2. TRBV21-1 is given as a pseudogene. The CDR3 sequence is 13 residues long. The CDR3 reads CASTIPPTGELFF. CDR3 DNA sequence: TGTGCCAGCACCATTCCACCGACCGGGGAGCTGTTTTTT.

This clone was recorded a few times. CDR3 coding DNA: TGTGCCAGCAGCCCTCCTAGGCCCGGGGAGCTGTTTTTT. Amino acid sequence: CASSPPRPGELFF. V gene TRBV7-3 combines with J gene TRBJ2-2; no clear D gene. In germline, CDR1 is SGHTA, CDR2 FQGTGA. V gave up 5 bases and J gave up 6 bases, with 10 bases separating them. The CDR3 contains 13 residues.

The CDR3 spells CASSIGQGGSNQPQHF. CDR3 nucleotides: TGTGCCAGCAGCATCGGACAGGGTGGTAGCAATCAGCCCCAGCATTTT. The V call is TRBV7-6, the J call TRBJ1-5, with TRBD1 matching over 8 bases. V was pared by 5 bases and J by 0 bases, with 6 bases of the junction left unmatched. Germline V gene data show CDR1 as SGHVS and CDR2 as FNYEAQ. The CDR3 spans 16 residues.

The chain employs TRBV5-5 and TRBJ1-1; D might be TRBD1 (5 bases). Trimming stripped 4 bases from V and 2 bases from J, with 15 bases between. Germline V lookup: CDR1 SGHKS, CDR2 YYEKEE (reference sequence). CDR3 length equals 15 residues. The CDR3 spells CASSGPGTANTEAFF. CDR3 bases: TGTGCCAGCAGCGGCCCCGGGACGGCTAACACTGAAGCTTTCTTT.

The J gene is TRBJ1-2, the V gene TRBV19; D not resolved. The V end lost 2 bases, the J end lost 8 bases, and 15 bases lay between the germline ends. Looked up from germline, CDR1 is LNHDA and CDR2 is SQIVND (reference sequence). The CDR3 runs to 14 residues. CDR3 region: CASSIKFLASGYTF. CDR3 bases: TGTGCCAGTAGTATAAAATTTCTAGCCTCCGGCTACACCTTC.

The chain uses TRBV25-1 and TRBJ1-1; no reliable D call. Germline V CDR1 and CDR2: MGHDK, SYGVNS. This CDR3 has 13 amino acids. V lost 8 bases and J 1 base, leaving 11 bases between the germline ends. CDR3 protein: CASDQEKNTEAFF. The CDR3 region has the DNA TGTGCCAGCGATCAAGAAAAGAACACTGAAGCTTTCTTT.

The chain couples TRBV7-3 to TRBJ1-1, with 8 bases matching TRBD1. CDR3 size: 14 residues. Trimming at V came to 3 bases and at J to 1 base, leaving 1 base not matched to a gene. Germline CDR1 and CDR2: SGHTA and FQGTGA. The DNA for the CDR3 is TGTGCCAGCAGCTTTGACAGGGGGAACACTGAAGCTTTCTTT. This codes for CASSFDRGNTEAFF.

The chain employs TRBV27 and TRBJ1-3; a possible D gene is TRBD1 (6 bases). Germline V gene data show CDR1 as MNHEY and CDR2 as SMNVEV (reference sequence). CDR3 length equals 14 residues. Trimming took 8 bases from V and 2 from J, leaving 13 bases between them. CDR3 DNA sequence: TGTGCCAGCTCGAGGGGGACGGCTGGAAACACCATATATTTT. Residues: CASSRGTAGNTIYF.

V and J are TRBV7-2 and TRBJ2-7; D possibly matches TRBD1 or TRBD2 (5 bases each). Trimming removed 6 bases from V and 3 bases from J, with 12 bases in between. This CDR3 has 13 residues. The germline gives CDR1 SGHTA, CDR2 FQGNSA. The CDR3: CASRLGVYYEQYF. The CDR3 DNA sequence: TGTGCCAGCAGACTAGGGGTCTACTACGAGCAGTACTTC. Based on the CDR3 plus reference TRBV7-2 and TRBJ2-7, the full variable domain is GAGVSQSPSNKVTEKGKDVELRCDPISGHTALYWYRQSLGQGLEFLIYFQGNSAPDKSGLPSDRFSAERTGGSVSTLTIQRTQQEDSAVYLCASRLGVYYEQYFGPGTRLTVT.

The chain couples TRBV5-6 to TRBJ2-3; 8 bases match TRBD1. The ends lost 4 bases at V and 3 bases at J; junction bases unmatched: 10. From germline, CDR1 is SGHDT and CDR2 YYEEEE. The CDR3 is 16 amino acids. The CDR3 here is CASSQDRGGVTDTQYF. Written as DNA, the CDR3 is TGTGCCAGCAGCCAAGACAGGGGCGGAGTAACAGATACGCAGTATTTT.

The chain joins TRBV29-1 to TRBJ1-5, with D tentatively TRBD1 (6 bases). The V gene lost 4 bases and the J gene lost 0 bases, with 13 bases spanning the gap. Germline values: CDR1 SQVTM, CDR2 ANQGSEA. The CDR3 extends over 15 amino acids. The CDR3 DNA reads TGCAGCGTTGTTGAACAGGGCTATAGCAATCAGCCCCAGCATTTT. It translates to CSVVEQGYSNQPQHF.

This clone appeared a single time. The chain carries TRBV6-1 and TRBJ1-5; 7 bases map to TRBD1. This CDR3 comprises 16 residues. Looked up from germline, CDR1 is MNHNS and CDR2 is SASEGT. V shed 4 bases and J 2 bases; nucleotides not matched to a gene: 8. The CDR3 nucleotides read TGTGCCAGCAGTGGACTGTACAGGGGTGGCAATCAGCCCCAGCATTTT. Translating gives CASSGLYRGGNQPQHF.

The V and J genes are TRBV30 and TRBJ2-2; D is uncertain. V was shortened by 3 bases and J by 6 bases, with 11 bases between the two germline ends. Per germline, CDR1 GTSNPN and CDR2 SVGIG (reference sequence). The CDR3 totals 13 residues. The chain's CDR3 is CAWRLGPAGELFF. The CDR3 nucleotides are TGTGCCTGGAGGTTGGGCCCGGCCGGGGAGCTGTTTTTT.

The chain uses TRBV6-1 and TRBJ2-7, with 8 nucleotides matching TRBD1. This CDR3 contains 15 residues. V was clipped by 5 bases and J by 0 bases; unmatched bases: 6. Germline V gene sequence: CDR1 MNHNS, CDR2 SASEGT. The CDR3 sequence: CASSFRDRSSYEQYF. As DNA, the CDR3 is TGTGCCAGCAGTTTCCGGGACAGGAGCTCCTACGAGCAGTACTTC.

This chain links TRBV2 with TRBJ2-1; TRBD2 matches at 10 bases. Germline values: CDR1 SNHLY, CDR2 FYNNEI. The V and J ends lost 7 bases and 8 bases, in that order; junction bases with no gene match: 5. The CDR3 spans 13 residues. CDR3: CASKLAGFYEQFF. The CDR3 DNA reads as TGTGCCAGCAAACTAGCGGGGTTCTATGAGCAGTTCTTC.

The V and J genes are TRBV6-1 and TRBJ2-1; 11 nucleotides line up with TRBD2. The length of the CDR3 is 15 residues. Trimming took 6 bases from V and 6 from J; bases not matched to a gene: 7. Germline V gives CDR1 MNHNS, CDR2 SASEGT. CDR3 coding DNA: TGTGCCAGCAGATATAGCGGGGGGGCGTTCAATGAGCAGTTCTTC. Protein: CASRYSGGAFNEQFF.

The CDR3 DNA is TGTGCCAGCAGTTGGGGGCTTCAGGGTAAGAACACTGAAGCTTTCTTT. It yields the protein CASSWGLQGKNTEAFF. The rearrangement joins TRBV5-4 to TRBJ1-1; maybe TRBD1 (6 bases). Germline assignment: CDR1 SGHNT and CDR2 YYREEE (reference sequence). This CDR3 contains 16 residues. Trimming pared 5 bases from V and 1 base from J, leaving 18 bases between.

The chain employs TRBV7-6 and TRBJ2-7, with D unresolved. Trimming removed 4 bases from V and 0 bases from J, with 7 bases in between. The CDR3 contains 13 residues. Per germline, CDR1 SGHVS and CDR2 FNYEAQ. The CDR3: CASSWQNSYEQYF. CDR3 nucleotides: TGTGCCAGCAGCTGGCAGAACTCCTACGAGCAGTACTTC.

The table lists this clone with a count of one. The chain couples TRBV30 to TRBJ1-3; tentative D call: TRBD1 (6 bases). Trimming stripped 7 bases from V and 4 bases from J, with 11 bases between. The CDR3 extends over 12 amino acids. The germline V gene encodes CDR1 GTSNPN and CDR2 SVGIG (reference sequence). For the CDR3, the DNA is TGTGCCTTCAGGGGAATGGGAAACACCATATATTTT. Its translation: CAFRGMGNTIYF.

The chain combines TRBV30 with TRBJ1-1; maybe TRBD1 (6 bases). Germline assignment: CDR1 GTSNPN and CDR2 SVGIG (reference sequence). This CDR3 is built from 13 residues. Trimming stripped 2 bases from V and 0 bases from J, with 7 bases between. CDR3 loop: CAWSRQVNTEAFF. CDR3 DNA: TGTGCCTGGAGTCGACAGGTGAACACTGAAGCTTTCTTT.

The gene calls are TRBV10-3 and TRBJ2-3, with no clear D. CDR3 length: 15 residues. V lost 0 bases, J lost 3 bases, and 10 bases lay in between. CDR1 and CDR2 from the germline V gene are ENHRY and SYGVKD. This CDR3 reads CAISESVGLTDTQYF. CDR3 coding DNA: TGTGCCATCAGTGAGTCGGTGGGCCTGACAGATACGCAGTATTTT.

The V and J genes are TRBV11-2 and TRBJ2-1; D might be TRBD1 or TRBD2, each matching 5 bases. Germline CDR1 is SGHAT and CDR2 is FQNNGV. V lost 3 bases to trimming and J lost 2 bases, with 14 bases between them. This CDR3 contains 16 residues. CDR3 bases: TGTGCCAGCAGCTTGAGGGACCTCGTGGCCTACAATGAGCAGTTCTTC. Protein product: CASSLRDLVAYNEQFF.

The gene calls are TRBV6-5 and TRBJ2-2; D possibly uses TRBD1 or TRBD2 (5 bases each). Germline loops: CDR1 MNHEY, CDR2 SVGAGI. The CDR3 totals 15 residues. V gave up 2 bases and J gave up 1 base, with 8 bases separating them. The CDR3 sequence is CASSYGGMNTGELFF. The CDR3 nucleotides are TGTGCCAGCAGTTACGGGGGTATGAACACCGGGGAGCTGTTTTTT.

V usage is TRBV7-2 and J usage is TRBJ2-3; D is unclear. Germline values: CDR1 SGHTA, CDR2 FQGNSA. CDR3 length equals 15 residues. V shed 4 bases and J shed 2 bases, with 13 bases lying between them. The CDR3 DNA reads as TGTGCCAGCAGCTCTAAGAAGGGTTTCACAGATACGCAGTATTTT. This sequence encodes CASSSKKGFTDTQYF.

The chain recombines TRBV5-1 with TRBJ2-2; the D is unclear. The CDR3 has 18 amino acids. V was trimmed by 4 bases and J by 0 bases, leaving 19 bases between them. Germline CDR1 is SGHRS and CDR2 is YFSETQ. CDR3 in DNA: TGCGCCAGCAGCCGTAGGAAAGGGAATAACGCGAACACCGGGGAGCTGTTTTTT. Translated: CASSRRKGNNANTGELFF.